This T cell receptor beta chain was identified in a study of long-term antiretroviral therapy in people with HIV. Treatment for every participant with HIV took place in the United States. Study-level findings and limits: Pre-ART expanded clones dominated the repertoire at every time point. Transplant-donor-level diversity was not reached after ART, though diversity increased.

As for this clone: The antigen remains unidentified.

An immunoSEQ assay, version v3.0, was performed at survey level. Profiled with immunoSEQ multiplex PCR; TCRdb holds only in-frame clones, not every one. This sample carries around 29,000 clones, 95% of them seen once, and the ten largest clones take about 8%. Germline assignment: CDR1 SGHRS and CDR2 YFSETQ. The V end lost 3 bases, the J end lost 3 bases, and 7 bases lay between the germline ends. The length of the CDR3 is 13 residues. The material sequenced was unsorted PBMCs, taken 5.3 years after starting antiretroviral therapy. The chain employs TRBV5-1 and TRBJ2-1, with D maybe TRBD2 (6 bases). The TCR comes from a man younger than 45 with HIV. The CDR3 protein is CASSSGVYNEQFF. The CDR3 DNA follows: TGCGCCAGCAGCTCGGGAGTCTACAATGAGCAGTTCTTC.